The 17 T cell receptor beta chains below come from one sample, sequenced in a study of T cell responses to AZD1222 COVID-19 vaccine. The data were produced by immunoSEQ multiplex PCR, yet TCRdb's version contains in-frame clones alone and is incomplete. In the table there are 90,000 to 120,000 clones, 87% of which are singletons. Sequencing used peripheral blood, obtained 28 days after the second AZD1222 dose. The receptors derive from an adult who received the AZD1222 COVID-19 vaccine.

The chain uses TRBV5-5 and TRBJ2-1; 11 nucleotides agree with TRBD1. V dropped 4 bases and J dropped 3; count of bases not matched to a gene: 6. The CDR3 totals 16 residues. CDR1 and CDR2 from the germline V gene are SGHKS and YYEKEE (reference sequence). CDR3 amino acids: CASSATGTGGYNEQFF. As DNA, the CDR3 is TGTGCCAGCAGCGCCACTGGGACAGGGGGCTACAATGAGCAGTTCTTC.

This clone came up once. V gene TRBV28 combines with J gene TRBJ1-2, with TRBD1 as a possible D gene (6 bases). V was clipped by 6 bases and J by 4 bases, with 15 bases between them. The CDR3 is made up of 14 amino acids. Germline CDR1 MDHEN, CDR2 SYDVKM. CDR3 DNA: TGTGCCAGCAGGGGCCACAGGGATAGCTATGGCTACACCTTC. It yields the protein CASRGHRDSYGYTF.

CDR3 loop: CASSPRQGFNEQFF. CDR3 nucleotide sequence: TGTGCCAGCAGTCCACGACAGGGCTTCAATGAGCAGTTCTTC. The rearrangement uses TRBV27 and TRBJ2-1, with 7 bases identical to TRBD1. The CDR3 length is 14 residues. The V gene's germline CDR1 is MNHEY and CDR2 SMNVEV (reference sequence). Trimming cost V 5 bases and J 6 bases; bases outside gene matches: 7.

This clone is a singleton in its sample. This sequence joins TRBV19 and TRBJ1-1; D is ambiguous. Between the trimmed V and J ends, which lost 6 bases and 6 bases, there was a span of 17 bases. CDR3 length: 14 amino acids. The germline CDR1 and CDR2 sequences are LNHDA and SQIVND (reference sequence). CDR3 amino acids: CASRDTGKRAEAFF. The CDR3 DNA is TGTGCCAGTAGAGACACTGGTAAGCGAGCTGAAGCTTTCTTT.

The chain employs TRBV3-1 (or the pseudogene TRBV3-2) and TRBJ1-2; tentative D call: TRBD1 (5 bases). The CDR3 loop spans 16 amino acids. The germline CDR1 and CDR2 sequences are LGHDT and YNNKEL (reference sequence). Trimming pared 2 bases from V and 1 base from J, leaving 14 bases between. The CDR3 protein is CASSQLSRANNYGYTF. The CDR3 DNA reads as TGTGCCAGCAGCCAATTAAGCAGGGCCAATAACTATGGCTACACCTTC.

This chain connects TRBV6-5 to TRBJ2-7; D not certain. The CDR3 totals 14 residues. V lost 2 bases and J lost 9, with 17 bases in between. In germline, CDR1 is MNHEY, CDR2 SVGAGI. The CDR3 spells CASSYAAQGTGQYF. For the CDR3, the DNA is TGTGCCAGCAGTTACGCCGCGCAAGGTACGGGGCAGTACTTC.

The chain employs TRBV19 and TRBJ2-1; D might be TRBD2 (5 bases). Germline V gene data show CDR1 as LNHDA and CDR2 as SQIVND (reference sequence). Between the trimmed V and J ends, which lost 5 bases and 4 bases, there was a span of 18 bases. The CDR3 is 16 amino acids. This CDR3 is CASSGLNGLPYNEQFF. The CDR3 coding sequence is TGTGCCAGTAGTGGGTTGAATGGACTTCCGTACAATGAGCAGTTCTTC. Based on the CDR3 plus reference TRBV19 and TRBJ2-1, the full variable domain is DGGITQSPKYLFRKEGQNVTLSCEQNLNHDAMYWYRQDPGQGLRLIYYSQIVNDFQKGDIAEGYSVSREKKESFPLTVTSAQKNPTAFYLCASSGLNGLPYNEQFFGPGTRLTVL.

The CDR3: CATSELAGEVGEQFF. The CDR3 DNA is TGTGCCACCAGTGAACTAGCGGGAGAGGTGGGTGAGCAGTTCTTC. This rearrangement joins TRBV24-1 to TRBJ2-1; 11 bases line up with TRBD2. The ends lost 4 bases at V and 9 bases at J; junction bases unmatched: 7. Germline V gene data show CDR1 as KGHDR and CDR2 as SFDVKD. This CDR3 is built from 15 residues.

The chain joins TRBV29-1 to TRBJ1-1; no firm D call. Trimming shortened V by 3 bases and J by 7 bases, and 0 bases separated the two germline ends. The CDR3 consists of 8 residues. Germline V gives CDR1 SQVTM, CDR2 ANQGSEA. The CDR3 nucleotides are TGCAGCGTTGATGAAGCTTTCTTT. Protein sequence: CSVDEAFF.

The chain carries TRBV2 and TRBJ1-1; TRBD1 matches at 7 bases. Trimming cost V 8 bases and J 7 bases; bases outside gene matches: 13. The CDR3 contains 14 residues. Germline values: CDR1 SNHLY, CDR2 FYNNEI. CDR3 nucleotides: TGTGCCAGCGCGCCGGGACAGAAATTTGGTGAAGCTTTCTTT. This encodes CASAPGQKFGEAFF. Drawing the rest from reference TRBV2 and TRBJ1-1, the complete variable domain is EPEVTQTPSHQVTQMGQEVILRCVPISNHLYFYWYRQILGQKVEFLVSFYNNEISEKSEIFDDQFSVERPDGSNFTLKIRSTKLEDSAMYFCASAPGQKFGEAFFGQGTRLTVV.

The CDR3 DNA reads TGCGCCAGCAGCCCCGAGGCAGGGATTAATGAAAAACTGTTTTTT. It encodes CASSPEAGINEKLFF. The chain couples TRBV5-1 to TRBJ1-4, with a possible D match to TRBD1 (5 bases). The length of the CDR3 is 15 residues. V was shortened by 4 bases and J by 4 bases, with 14 bases between the two germline ends. The germline V gene has CDR1 SGHRS and CDR2 YFSETQ. The full variable domain, rest sourced from reference TRBV5-1 and TRBJ1-4, is KAGVTQTPRYLIKTRGQQVTLSCSPISGHRSVSWYQQTPGQGLQFLFEYFSETQRNKGNFPGRFSGRQFSNSRSEMNVSTLELGDSALYLCASSPEAGINEKLFFGSGTQLSVL.

Here the CDR3 reads CASSLVRAHSTDTQYF. CDR3 bases: TGTGCCAGCAGTTTAGTGCGGGCGCATAGCACAGATACGCAGTATTTT. This chain connects TRBV27 to TRBJ2-3; tentative D call: TRBD2 (5 bases). V shed 2 bases and J shed 0 bases, with 12 bases lying between them. This CDR3 region has 16 residues. CDR1 and CDR2 from the germline V gene are MNHEY and SMNVEV (reference sequence).

This clone was picked up one time. V usage is TRBV27 and J usage is TRBJ2-5; D not certain. Germline V gives CDR1 MNHEY, CDR2 SMNVEV (reference sequence). The CDR3 is 14 amino acids. V was clipped by 5 bases and J by 2 bases, with 12 bases between them. This CDR3 is CASSTQVNQETQYF. The CDR3 DNA is TGTGCCAGCAGTACCCAGGTTAATCAAGAGACCCAGTACTTC.

The chain combines TRBV28 with TRBJ1-4, with a possible D match to TRBD1 (6 bases). This CDR3 has 17 residues. Germline V gives CDR1 MDHEN, CDR2 SYDVKM. V was trimmed by 3 bases and J by 1 base, leaving 15 bases between them. The CDR3: CASSLGWGGGTNEKLFF. CDR3 in DNA: TGTGCCAGCAGTTTGGGTTGGGGGGGCGGAACTAATGAAAAACTGTTTTTT.

This clone was picked up one time. The gene calls are TRBV30 and TRBJ2-7, with D maybe TRBD2 (6 bases). V dropped 0 bases and J dropped 2 bases, with 11 bases sitting between them. CDR3 size: 14 residues. Germline V CDR1 and CDR2: GTSNPN, SVGIG (reference sequence). The CDR3 region is CAWSVMGGAYEQYF. CDR3 DNA sequence: TGTGCCTGGAGTGTAATGGGAGGCGCCTACGAGCAGTACTTC.

V gene TRBV5-1 combines with J gene TRBJ1-2; 8 bases line up with TRBD1. Germline trimming cut 1 base from V and 7 bases from J; bases unmatched to any gene: 9. Germline CDR1 and CDR2: SGHRS and YFSETQ. There are 15 residues in the CDR3. CDR3 amino acids: CASSLMAGGTSGYTF. In DNA form, the CDR3 reads TGCGCCAGCAGCTTGATGGCAGGGGGCACGAGTGGCTACACCTTC. The whole variable domain, remainder taken from reference TRBV5-1 and TRBJ1-2, is KAGVTQTPRYLIKTRGQQVTLSCSPISGHRSVSWYQQTPGQGLQFLFEYFSETQRNKGNFPGRFSGRQFSNSRSEMNVSTLELGDSALYLCASSLMAGGTSGYTFGSGTRLTVV.

The rearrangement uses TRBV4-1 and TRBJ1-2; 8 bases are shared with TRBD1. From germline, CDR1 is MGHRA and CDR2 YSYEKL. V shed 0 bases, J shed 5 bases, and the junction held 8 bases outside the gene matches. The CDR3 runs 16 residues. CDR3 DNA sequence: TGCGCCAGCAGCCAAGATCCGGACAGGGCCTTGTATGGCTACACCTTC. Translating it yields CASSQDPDRALYGYTF.